Each of the 5 T cell receptor beta chains below was sequenced from the same sample in a study of shared clonotypes between healthy human individuals. Assay used: immunoSEQ multiplex PCR; TCRdb lists only in-frame clones, some missing. The sample lists approximately 1,500,000 clones; roughly 96% were seen once. The sequenced sample was naive CD4+ T cells sorted from blood. The subset is: CD45RA+ positively selected. These TCRs come from a man aged 25-45 years in good health.

This clone was counted once. The same CDR3 also results from other DNA sequences found in this sample. The chain joins TRBV7-8 to TRBJ1-5, with no clear D. This CDR3 comprises 14 residues. Trimming shortened V by 5 bases and J by 0 bases, and 8 bases separated the two germline ends. Per germline, CDR1 SGHVS and CDR2 FQNEAQ. In nucleotides, the CDR3 is TGTGCCAGCAGCCCGACCCCTAGCAATCAGCCCCAGCATTTT. Translation: CASSPTPSNQPQHF.

This chain uses TRBV11-3 with TRBJ2-7; no firm D call. Germline V gene data show CDR1 as SGHNT and CDR2 as YENEEA. The germline V and J ends were trimmed by 0 bases and 5 bases, with 8 bases remaining between them. CDR3 length: 13 residues. Here the CDR3 reads CASSLEESHEQYF. CDR3 nucleotide sequence: TGTGCCAGCAGCTTAGAAGAATCCCACGAGCAGTACTTC.

V gene TRBV6-4 combines with J gene TRBJ1-2, with no clear D. V gave up 2 bases and J gave up 4 bases, with 8 bases separating them. The CDR3 is 13 residues long. The germline V gene has CDR1 MRHNA and CDR2 SNTAGT. The CDR3 DNA reads as TGTGCCAGCAGTGACAGGGTCGGCTATGGCTACACCTTC. Residues: CASSDRVGYGYTF.

The chain recombines TRBV7-2 with TRBJ1-1, with D unclear. Between the trimmed V and J ends, which lost 5 bases and 5 bases, there was a span of 12 bases. The CDR3 covers 13 residues. Per germline, CDR1 SGHTA and CDR2 FQGNSA. The CDR3 sequence: CASSPRGLTEAFF. DNA for the CDR3: TGTGCCAGCAGCCCCCGAGGCTTGACTGAAGCTTTCTTT.

This clone was found once. The chain uses TRBV11-2 and TRBJ2-1; 8 bases agree with TRBD2. V lost 1 base, J lost 0 bases, and 11 bases stayed unmatched. Germline V gene sequence: CDR1 SGHAT, CDR2 FQNNGV. This CDR3 comprises 19 residues. The CDR3 spells CASSLVGSGTLGSYNEQFF. CDR3 bases: TGTGCCAGCAGCTTAGTCGGTAGCGGGACTTTAGGCTCCTACAATGAGCAGTTCTTC.